This T cell receptor (beta chain) was captured in a study of T cell repertoires in cytomegalovirus infection (dated 2019 in TCRdb). Study-wide context: The peptide stimulations were aimed at well-studied HLA-B-restricted epitopes as well as recently identified HLA-C-restricted CMV epitopes, whose presentation resists viral immunomodulation. Donor HLA type was relevant to the analysis, as public TCR beta signatures indicated carriage of CMV infection together with the matching HLA type.

Points on this clonotype: This receptor's antigen is unknown. Per-base quality was not reported, and no clone a single base away is much larger than it.

Findings and caveats that apply to the study as a whole: In the ex vivo response, HLA-C-restricted CMV-specific TCR beta clonotypes were dominant, and in two of eight donors the single most frequent clonotype came from this HLA-C-restricted group. Carriers of CMV infection plus the relevant HLA type were discriminated by the cumulative frequency of public TCR beta family members in the study cohort and in an independent roughly 320-donor cohort.

The instrument given in TCRdb is Illumina HiSeq 1500. The public reads were reanalyzed by TCRdb: fastp trimming at Q25, MiXCR alignment, in-frame beta chains only. A single entry per CDR3 protein holds the most common genes and DNA from its merged rows. In all, the sample holds 200,000 or so distinct CDR3 sequences, and 38% of those were seen once. The top ten clonotypes cover over 45% of the sample. Read against the paper, the sample's treatment or condition label means: in vitro stimulation with specific CMV peptide epitopes to enrich CMV-specific T cells. This sequence originates from a human donor in good health (CMV status not recorded). Some clones in this sample may be carry-over from other donors' samples. This specimen consisted of CD8+ T cells from cultured PBMCs, obtained from culture after CMV antigen stimulation.

The CDR3 corresponds to CASSQAGTILSYNEQFF. The DNA is as follows: TGTGCCAGCAGCCAAGCCGGGACTATCCTCTCCTACAATGAGCAGTTCTTC. The rearrangement joined TRBV4-2 to TRBJ2-1; TRBD2 agrees with 7 junctional bases. The CDR3 spans 17 residues, from the cysteine through the phenylalanine. Only the CDR3 region is kept as DNA, spanning 51 bases read in frame from base 1. The germline V gene supplies CDR1 LGHNA and CDR2 YNFKEQ. V ends up 1 base short and J 0 bases short, with an unmatched junction base count of 6.